The 24 T cell receptor beta chains listed next were all sequenced from one sample in a study of beta chain features in type 1 diabetes. The isolated RNA, all of it, was reverse transcribed, so expressed TCRB transcripts were what got sequenced. The data were produced by immunoSEQ multiplex PCR, yet TCRdb's version contains in-frame clones alone and is incomplete. The sample includes 150,000 to 190,000 clones, around 8% of them seen just once. The sequenced material came from central memory CD4+ T cells from blood. These receptors were taken from a man aged 18 to 30 in good health.

The chain couples TRBV11-1 to TRBJ2-7, with 7 bases matching TRBD1. The CDR3 totals 15 residues. The germline V gene encodes CDR1 SGHAT and CDR2 FQDESV (reference sequence). With 3 bases clipped from V and 5 bases from J, the junction kept 10 bases outside the gene matches. In nucleotides, the CDR3 is TGTGCCAGCAGCTTCGGACAGGAGGTCCACAACGAGCAGTACTTC. It codes for CASSFGQEVHNEQYF.

The chain uses TRBV6-1 and TRBJ2-7, with 9 bases identical to TRBD1. Per the germline V gene, CDR1 is MNHNS and CDR2 is SASEGT. Unmatched junction bases numbered 6, after V lost 4 bases and J lost 5 bases. CDR3 length: 14 residues. Here the CDR3 reads CASSGGTGSHEQYF. CDR3 in DNA: TGTGCCAGCAGTGGAGGGACAGGGTCCCACGAGCAGTACTTC.

This clone was counted a few times. The chain carries TRBV7-8 and TRBJ1-5; 8 bases align to TRBD1. Looked up from germline, CDR1 is SGHVS and CDR2 is FQNEAQ. Trimming removed 5 bases from V and 11 bases from J; junction bases left unmatched: 14. The CDR3 length is 15 residues. CDR3 DNA: TGTGCCAGCAGCCCTACCCGCCGACAGGGGAACACCCAGCATTTT. It specifies CASSPTRRQGNTQHF.

This clone was recorded at least ten times. This chain's CDR3 is CASSVTKTPTAEQYF. Here the CDR3 DNA reads TGTGCCAGCAGCGTCACGAAAACCCCTACAGCCGAGCAGTACTTC. This rearrangement joins TRBV7-3 to TRBJ2-7; D gene uncertain. The CDR3 has 15 amino acids. V was shortened by 5 bases and J by 6 bases, with 20 bases between the two germline ends. CDR1 and CDR2 (germline): SGHTA, FQGTGA.

As for this clone: Its ends do not fully match the called genes, so a read error is possible. The chain is built from TRBV6-6 and TRBJ2-7; D ambiguous. Germline V gene lookup returns CDR1 MNHNY and CDR2 SVGAGI (reference sequence). The CDR3 covers 12 residues. The DNA of the CDR3 is TGTGCCATCAGTGATCAGGCTAACGAGCAGTACTTC. Translation gives CAISDQANEQYF.

The gene calls are TRBV4-2 and TRBJ1-2; 11 bases map to TRBD1. The trim removed 4 bases at V and 0 bases at J, leaving 10 bases unmatched. This CDR3 spans 18 amino acids. From germline, CDR1 is LGHNA and CDR2 YNFKEQ. This CDR3 reads CASSPEPGQGEANYGYTF. In nucleotides, the CDR3 is TGTGCCAGCAGCCCAGAACCGGGACAGGGGGAAGCTAACTATGGCTACACCTTC.

Of note for this clone: The germline gene is not matched at one end of the junction; a read error may be the cause. The rearrangement links TRBV6-1 to TRBJ2-1; 12 bases align to TRBD2. The CDR3 is 15 residues long. Per germline, CDR1 MNHNS and CDR2 SASEGT. CDR3 DNA sequence: TGTGCCATCAGTAAGACTAGCGGGAGTATGAATGAGCAGTTCTTC. Protein: CAISKTSGSMNEQFF.

This clone was picked up a small number of times. V usage is TRBV7-2 and J usage is TRBJ1-6; 9 bases are shared with TRBD1. The CDR3 runs 15 residues. The germline V gene encodes CDR1 SGHTA and CDR2 FQGNSA. V dropped 1 base and J dropped 8; count of bases not matched to a gene: 3. CDR3 sequence: CASSLGTGADSPLHF. The DNA for the CDR3 is TGTGCCAGCAGCTTAGGGACAGGGGCAGATTCACCCCTCCACTTT. Based on the CDR3 plus reference TRBV7-2 and TRBJ1-6, the full variable domain is GAGVSQSPSNKVTEKGKDVELRCDPISGHTALYWYRQSLGQGLEFLIYFQGNSAPDKSGLPSDRFSAERTGGSVSTLTIQRTQQEDSAVYLCASSLGTGADSPLHFGNGTRLTVT.

This chain links TRBV5-4 with TRBJ1-1; perhaps TRBD1 as D (6 bases). The V end was cut by 4 bases, the J end by 11 bases, with 15 bases between. Per the germline V gene, CDR1 is SGHNT and CDR2 is YYREEE (reference sequence). The CDR3 extends over 12 amino acids. The CDR3 sequence is CASSPDRLGAFF. The CDR3 DNA reads TGTGCCAGCAGCCCCGACAGGCTTGGGGCTTTCTTT.

V and J are TRBV9 and TRBJ2-2, with a tentative D call TRBD1 (6 bases). The CDR3 length is 16 residues. Trimming left V 4 bases short and J 2 bases short, with 15 bases between. From germline, CDR1 is SGDLS and CDR2 YYNGEE. The CDR3 is CASSQGDRPNTGELFF. DNA for the CDR3: TGTGCCAGCAGCCAAGGAGACAGGCCTAACACCGGGGAGCTGTTTTTT.

This clone was found a few times. The chain recombines TRBV6-7 with TRBJ2-1, with TRBD2 matching 9 bases. TRBV6-7 is treated as an ORF (open reading frame) with a function not yet certain. The CDR3 is 19 residues long. J was trimmed by 10 bases and V by 8 bases; bases with no gene match: 27. The CDR3 region has the DNA TGTGCCAGCGAAGCCGAGCTTAGGCCTCGTCTAGCGGGATCGGGGGAGCAGTTCTTC. As protein: CASEAELRPRLAGSGEQFF.

This clone has a handful of counts. CDR3 amino acids: CASSFVAAGGPGSYNEQFF. CDR3 DNA sequence: TGTGCCAGCAGTTTTGTCGCGGCGGGGGGGCCGGGCTCCTACAATGAGCAGTTCTTC. The J gene is TRBJ2-1, the V gene TRBV28; 9 bases agree with TRBD2. J lost 0 bases, V lost 3 bases, and 12 bases had no gene match. CDR1 MDHEN and CDR2 SYDVKM come from the germline V gene. The CDR3 contains 19 residues. The whole variable domain, filled in from reference TRBV28 and TRBJ2-1, reads DVKVTQSSRYLVKRTGEKVFLECVQDMDHENMFWYRQDPGLGLRLIYFSYDVKMKEKGDIPEGYSVSREKKERFSLILESASTNQTSMYLCASSFVAAGGPGSYNEQFFGPGTRLTVL.

This clone was recorded a few times. The V call is TRBV9, the J call TRBJ1-3, with 7 bases fitting TRBD1. The CDR3 spans 16 residues. Germline assignment: CDR1 SGDLS and CDR2 YYNGEE. V was clipped by 3 bases and J by 4 bases; unmatched bases: 10. The DNA of the CDR3 is TGTGCCAGCAGCGCCGGACCCGGGACAGACGGAAACACCATATATTTT. Translated: CASSAGPGTDGNTIYF.

This clone was detected only once. A read error is possible here, since a much larger clone lies one base away. Other DNA sequences in the same sample also yield this CDR3. The DNA for the CDR3 is TGTGCCAGCAGCCCTGACAGTAACTATGGCTACACCTTC. It specifies CASSPDSNYGYTF. The genes are TRBV7-3 and TRBJ1-2; possible D gene TRBD1, 5 bases. Germline V gene data show CDR1 as SGHTA and CDR2 as FQGTGA. Trimming pared 5 bases from V and 1 base from J, leaving 8 bases between. CDR3 size: 13 residues.

This clone was seen a handful of times. The V and J genes are TRBV28 and TRBJ2-7, with a weak D call TRBD1 (6 bases). Trimming stripped 3 bases from V and 0 bases from J, with 9 bases between. Germline V gene lookup returns CDR1 MDHEN and CDR2 SYDVKM. This CDR3 is 14 amino acids long. The CDR3 DNA reads as TGTGCCAGCAGTTTTATGGACAGCTCCTACGAGCAGTACTTC. Its translation: CASSFMDSSYEQYF.

There are a few counts of this clone. V and J are TRBV7-8 and TRBJ2-1; the match to TRBD2 covers 11 bases. CDR1 is SGHVS, CDR2 FQNEAQ, per germline. The J segment lost 8 bases and the V segment lost 1 base, leaving 7 bases of the junction unmatched. The CDR3 has 16 residues. CDR3 residues: CASSLVLAGGGHEQFF. In DNA form, the CDR3 reads TGTGCCAGCAGCTTAGTGCTAGCGGGGGGCGGCCATGAGCAGTTCTTC.

The rearrangement joins TRBV5-4 to TRBJ2-7; 9 nucleotides line up with TRBD1. V gave up 6 bases and J gave up 3 bases; unmatched junction bases: 10. There are 15 residues in the CDR3. CDR1 SGHNT and CDR2 YYREEE come from the germline V gene (reference sequence). CDR3 protein: CASNKGGGQGYEQYF. The CDR3 nucleotides read TGTGCCAGCAACAAAGGGGGGGGACAGGGCTACGAGCAGTACTTC.

This chain uses TRBV30 with TRBJ1-1; D might be TRBD1 (5 bases). This CDR3 region has 12 residues. From germline, CDR1 is GTSNPN and CDR2 SVGIG (reference sequence). The V end lost 3 bases, the J end lost 11 bases, and 16 bases lay between the germline ends. This CDR3 reads CAWSAGPRGAFF. The CDR3 region has the DNA TGTGCCTGGAGCGCCGGACCCCGGGGGGCTTTCTTT.

V and J are TRBV11-2 and TRBJ2-5, with a weak D call TRBD1 (6 bases). The germline gives CDR1 SGHAT, CDR2 FQNNGV. The CDR3 runs 15 residues. V dropped 4 bases and J dropped 5 bases, with 17 bases sitting between them. This CDR3 reads CASSWAPGGAETQYF. The CDR3 DNA is TGTGCCAGCAGCTGGGCCCCTGGGGGCGCGGAGACCCAGTACTTC.

This clone has just a few counts. This chain joins TRBV5-1 and TRBJ2-3; D is undetermined. Germline V gene lookup returns CDR1 SGHRS and CDR2 YFSETQ. The CDR3 extends over 15 amino acids. Trimming left V 2 bases short and J 0 bases short, with 10 bases between. CDR3 nucleotides: TGCGCCAGCAGCTTAAAAGCGTCTAGCACAGATACGCAGTATTTT. Translation: CASSLKASSTDTQYF.

There are a few counts of this clone. V gene TRBV28 combines with J gene TRBJ1-4; D remains unclear. V was shortened by 5 bases and J by 8 bases, with 27 bases between the two germline ends. Germline V gene sequence: CDR1 MDHEN, CDR2 SYDVKM. The CDR3 runs 18 residues. This CDR3 is CASSPPYISGVGREKLFF. CDR3 DNA sequence: TGTGCCAGCAGTCCTCCCTATATATCCGGGGTCGGGAGAGAAAAACTGTTTTTT.

The V call is TRBV7-2, the J call TRBJ2-1; maybe TRBD1 (6 bases). The CDR3 totals 16 residues. Per the germline V gene, CDR1 is SGHTA and CDR2 is FQGNSA. V was cut by 5 bases and J by 4 bases, with 18 bases left in between. The CDR3 DNA reads as TGTGCCAGCAGCCTCCAACGGCAGGGGAAGTACAATGAGCAGTTCTTC. Protein product: CASSLQRQGKYNEQFF.

This chain links TRBV11-1 with TRBJ2-4; 10 bases line up with TRBD2. The germline gives CDR1 SGHAT, CDR2 FQDESV (reference sequence). This CDR3 is built from 14 residues. After removal of 1 base from V and 7 bases from J, the junction contained 1 base not matched to a gene. CDR3 region: CASSLELAGNIQYF. CDR3 coding DNA: TGTGCCAGCAGCTTAGAACTAGCGGGGAACATTCAGTACTTC.

This chain links TRBV5-6 with TRBJ2-4; 9 nucleotides match TRBD1. Germline CDR1 is SGHDT and CDR2 is YYEEEE. After removal of 4 bases from V and 5 bases from J, the junction contained 10 bases not matched to a gene. This CDR3 has 16 residues. The CDR3 bases are TGTGCCAGCAGCCCGGGGACAGGGCGGGTTGAAAACATTCAGTACTTC. Amino acids: CASSPGTGRVENIQYF.